This T cell receptor (beta chain) came from a study of beta chain features in type 1 diabetes. Whole-study results and caveats: In every one of the four CD4+ subsets, TCRB CDR3s were moderately but significantly shorter in Type 1 diabetes patients.

The sequenced template was cDNA made from the entire isolated RNA. Only in-frame clones appear in the TCRdb table, and some are missing; sequencing was by immunoSEQ multiplex PCR. The table lists 150,000 to 170,000 clones, 10% to 13% of them singletons, with less than 0.5% in the top ten. Notes on this clone: Its antigen is undetermined.

CD4+ naive, central memory, regulatory and stem cell-like memory cells were sorted via CD45RO/CCR7/CD25/CD127/CD95/CD27. The TCR originated in a man aged 25 to 45 with type 1 diabetes. The sample taken for sequencing was central memory CD4+ T cells from blood.

The CDR3 loop is CAWGRRGLTRTYEQYF. CDR3 DNA: TGTGCCTGGGGCCGGAGGGGTCTGACCCGTACCTACGAGCAGTACTTC. V and J are TRBV30 and TRBJ2-7; TRBD2 is a possible D gene (6 bases). The V gene lost 5 bases and the J gene lost 2 bases, with 22 bases spanning the gap. Per germline, CDR1 GTSNPN and CDR2 SVGIG (reference sequence). The CDR3 sequence is 16 residues long.